The clone carrying this TCR beta chain was observed a few times. Its antigen is not identified. The whole isolated RNA underwent reverse transcription, so sequencing captured expressed TCRB transcripts. The data were produced by immunoSEQ multiplex PCR, yet TCRdb's version contains in-frame clones alone and is incomplete. The sample has some 150,000 clones; roughly an eighth are singletons. CDR3 length: 15 amino acids. CDR1 and CDR2 (germline): MDHEN, SYDVKM. Trimming removed 1 base from V and 2 bases from J, with 11 bases in between. Each population that was sorted was more than 95% pure. This record belongs to a study of beta chain features in type 1 diabetes. Study-wide results and caveats: Moderate yet significant TCRB CDR3 shortening was seen in Type 1 diabetes patients in all four CD4+ subsets. Within patients, naive, central memory and Treg TCRB repertoires seemed more similar than within healthy donors.

The source of this sequence is a man aged 18 to 30 with type 1 diabetes. The chain employs TRBV28 and TRBJ1-1; tentative D call: TRBD1 (5 bases). The specimen sequenced was central memory CD4+ T cells from blood. The CDR3 sequence is CASSLYSGKNTEAFF. The CDR3 bases are TGTGCCAGCAGTTTATACTCAGGGAAAAACACTGAAGCTTTCTTT.